This T cell receptor (beta chain) was obtained from a study of blood T cell repertoires in COVID-19. Background on the study: The cDNA or gDNA used as material had been derived from T cells, B-cell-depleted T cells, or PBMCs.

This table comes from immunoSEQ multiplex PCR, and its TCRdb copy is limited to in-frame clones, with some not included. The repertoire holds some 230,000 clones, with about 81% as singletons. Sequenced material: peripheral blood. The sequence derives from a woman of 80 years or more with COVID-19, enrolled during active disease.

The CDR3: CASSLTQGPSYEQYF. The DNA of the CDR3 is TGTGCCAGCAGCTTAACGCAGGGCCCTTCCTACGAGCAGTACTTC. The V gene is TRBV7-3, the J gene TRBJ2-7; D might be TRBD1 (5 bases). Per germline, CDR1 SGHTA and CDR2 FQGTGA. V dropped 0 bases and J dropped 1 base, with 10 bases sitting between them. The CDR3 sequence is 15 residues long.